Described below is a single TCR beta chain sequence and its context. There were TCR beta CDR3 regions amplified from RNA transcripts. First-round RT-PCR with HTBI primers amplified the TCR CDR3 region. Each CDR3 protein gets one entry after TCRdb re-called the multiplex PCR reads with MiXCR. The table includes 600,000 to 700,000 distinct CDR3 sequences, roughly 46% detected once. CDR1 and CDR2 (germline): DFQATT, SNEGSKA (reference sequence). Trimming took 3 bases from V and 6 from J; bases not matched to a gene: 5. The CDR3 length is 14 residues. The data are from a study of T cells in Graves' hyperthyroidism and ophthalmopathy.

Material for sequencing was peripheral blood or thyroid tissue (not recorded which). The chain joins TRBV20-1 to TRBJ1-5; 10 nucleotides line up with TRBD1. This sequence originates from an adult man with Graves' disease, either hyperthyroidism or ophthalmopathy (not recorded which). CDR3 loop: CSASRGQGIQPQHF. CDR3 DNA: TGCAGTGCTAGTCGGGGACAGGGGATTCAGCCCCAGCATTTT.